These 21 T cell receptor beta chains were all obtained from the same sample, sequenced in a study of cytomegalovirus exposure and HLA in healthy donors. PCR employed 60 Vbeta and 13 Jbeta primers. Sequenced by immunoSEQ multiplex PCR; TCRdb stores in-frame clones only, minus some. The repertoire table contains some 130,000 clones. The sequencing sample was made of PBMCs. These receptors were collected from a woman aged 35 to 49 in good health and CMV-seropositive.

The chain carries TRBV6-5 and TRBJ2-7, with D possibly being TRBD2 (6 bases). Germline CDR1 reads MNHEY; CDR2 reads SVGAGI. V lost 10 bases and J 0 bases, leaving 10 bases between the germline ends. The CDR3 spans 12 residues. The CDR3 here is CATRDSSYEQYF. CDR3 DNA sequence: TGTGCCACCCGGGACTCCTCCTACGAGCAGTACTTC.

As regards this clone: Other DNA sequences in this specimen translate into the identical CDR3. The chain employs TRBV6-6 and TRBJ2-7, with 9 bases fitting TRBD1. Trimming at V came to 0 bases and at J to 1 base, leaving 1 base not matched to a gene. The CDR3 consists of 15 residues. In germline, CDR1 is MNHNY, CDR2 SVGAGI (reference sequence). The CDR3 DNA reads as TGTGCCAGCAGTTACTCAGGGACAGGGTCCTACGAGCAGTACTTC. It translates to CASSYSGTGSYEQYF.

This chain joins TRBV6-5 and TRBJ2-7; 11 bases fit TRBD2. V lost 2 bases, J lost 3 bases, and 3 bases stayed unmatched. There are 15 residues in the CDR3. In germline, CDR1 is MNHEY, CDR2 SVGAGI. In DNA form, the CDR3 reads TGTGCCAGCAGTTACGGGCTAGCGGGAGGCTACGAGCAGTACTTC. This gives the protein CASSYGLAGGYEQYF.

The V and J genes are TRBV6-5 and TRBJ2-7, with 11 bases matching TRBD2. This CDR3 has 15 amino acids. Germline V gene data show CDR1 as MNHEY and CDR2 as SVGAGI. V dropped 3 bases and J dropped 4; count of bases not matched to a gene: 5. CDR3: CASSYSGRARYEQYF. Here the CDR3 DNA reads TGTGCCAGCAGTTATAGCGGGAGGGCCCGGTACGAGCAGTACTTC.

The genes are TRBV6-1 and TRBJ2-7; 11 bases are a match to TRBD2. Germline CDR1 is MNHNS and CDR2 is SASEGT. J was trimmed by 2 bases and V by 5 bases; bases with no gene match: 5. The CDR3 loop spans 15 amino acids. The CDR3 spells CASSTGLAAPYEQYF. The CDR3 nucleotides are TGTGCCAGCAGTACGGGACTAGCGGCTCCCTACGAGCAGTACTTC.

This chain uses TRBV5-4 with TRBJ1-1, with 7 bases identical to TRBD1. Germline CDR1 SGHNT, CDR2 YYREEE (reference sequence). After removal of 2 bases from V and 6 bases from J, the junction contained 4 bases not matched to a gene. CDR3 length: 13 amino acids. The CDR3 DNA reads TGTGCCAGCAGCTTCGAAGGGGGCGCTGAAGCTTTCTTT. It translates to CASSFEGGAEAFF.

The CDR3 DNA reads as TGTGCCAGCAGCGTAGGAGCAGGGTCTGGAAACACCATATATTTT. This sequence encodes CASSVGAGSGNTIYF. V usage is TRBV9 and J usage is TRBJ1-3; D may be TRBD1 (5 bases). The CDR3 is 15 residues long. V was shortened by 0 bases and J by 1 base, with 8 bases between the two germline ends. The germline V gene encodes CDR1 SGDLS and CDR2 YYNGEE.

This CDR3 is CASSLDTGRGETQYF. CDR3 in DNA: TGCGCCAGCAGCTTGGATACAGGGAGAGGAGAGACCCAGTACTTC. This chain uses TRBV5-1 with TRBJ2-5, with D possibly being TRBD1 (6 bases). This CDR3 has 15 residues. The germline V gene encodes CDR1 SGHRS and CDR2 YFSETQ. V shed 0 bases and J shed 4 bases, with 13 bases lying between them.

This chain uses TRBV11-2 with TRBJ2-7, with no clear D. Germline CDR1 and CDR2: SGHAT and FQNNGV. CDR3 length equals 15 residues. Trimming stripped 0 bases from V and 6 bases from J, with 15 bases between. In DNA form, the CDR3 reads TGTGCCAGCAGCTTAGATCGAGGAGTCCGTCTCGAGCAGTACTTC. Protein: CASSLDRGVRLEQYF. The complete variable domain, with remaining parts taken from reference TRBV11-2 and TRBJ2-7, reads EAGVAQSPRYKIIEKRQSVAFWCNPISGHATLYWYQQILGQGPKLLIQFQNNGVVDDSQLPKDRFSAERLKGVDSTLKIQPAKLEDSAVYLCASSLDRGVRLEQYFGPGTRLTVT.

The rearrangement uses TRBV6-5 and TRBJ1-4, with D perhaps matching TRBD1 (6 bases). Germline CDR1 is MNHEY and CDR2 is SVGAGI. Trimming removed 2 bases at V and 6 bases at J, with 13 bases between. The length of the CDR3 is 15 residues. The CDR3 region is CASSYDRDIHEKLFF. The CDR3 coding sequence is TGTGCCAGCAGTTACGACCGGGACATCCATGAAAAACTGTTTTTT.

The V gene is TRBV6-5, the J gene TRBJ1-1, with D possibly being TRBD1 (5 bases). The CDR3 is 12 residues long. Germline V lookup: CDR1 MNHEY, CDR2 SVGAGI. The V end was cut by 5 bases, the J end by 5 bases, with 9 bases between. The CDR3 DNA reads as TGTGCCAGCAGTCCTACAGGAACTGAAGCTTTCTTT. This sequence encodes CASSPTGTEAFF.

The CDR3 spells CASSFGIAGFSVYEQYF. The CDR3, as DNA: TGTGCCAGCAGCTTTGGGATAGCGGGATTTTCCGTCTACGAGCAGTACTTC. The V and J genes are TRBV7-2 and TRBJ2-7, with 8 bases lining up with TRBD2. The V gene's germline CDR1 is SGHTA and CDR2 FQGNSA. The V and J ends lost 3 bases and 3 bases, in that order; junction bases with no gene match: 13. The CDR3 has 17 amino acids.

The chain joins TRBV19 to TRBJ2-7; TRBD2 is a possible D gene (6 bases). Trimming pared 7 bases from V and 4 bases from J, leaving 17 bases between. Germline CDR1 reads LNHDA; CDR2 reads SQIVND (reference sequence). The CDR3 totals 14 residues. In DNA, the CDR3 is TGTGCCAGTAAAACCGCCGGGGGACCTTACGAGCAGTACTTC. Translating gives CASKTAGGPYEQYF.

The rearrangement links TRBV19 to TRBJ2-1; a weak D match, TRBD2 (6 bases). The CDR3 consists of 13 residues. Deletions cut 7 bases from V and 3 bases from J, with 10 bases between. Germline V CDR1 and CDR2: LNHDA, SQIVND (reference sequence). The chain's CDR3 is CASIAAHYNEQFF. Written as DNA, the CDR3 is TGTGCCAGTATAGCGGCCCACTACAATGAGCAGTTCTTC. The complete variable domain, with remaining parts taken from reference TRBV19 and TRBJ2-1, reads DGGITQSPKYLFRKEGQNVTLSCEQNLNHDAMYWYRQDPGQGLRLIYYSQIVNDFQKGDIAEGYSVSREKKESFPLTVTSAQKNPTAFYLCASIAAHYNEQFFGPGTRLTVL.

The rearrangement joins TRBV11-2 to TRBJ1-5; D call uncertain. Trimming pared 5 bases from V and 9 bases from J, leaving 11 bases between. Per germline, CDR1 SGHAT and CDR2 FQNNGV. CDR3 size: 12 residues. The DNA of the CDR3 is TGTGCCAGCAGCCAGATGGGAGCGCCCCAGCATTTT. It yields the protein CASSQMGAPQHF.

This sequence joins TRBV7-8 and TRBJ1-1, with D unclear. The germline V gene has CDR1 SGHVS and CDR2 FQNEAQ. CDR3 length equals 14 residues. The V end lost 8 bases, the J end lost 1 base, and 14 bases lay between the germline ends. For the CDR3, the DNA is TGTGCCAGCGGTCTCCGGGTTCCGAACACTGAAGCTTTCTTT. Translating it yields CASGLRVPNTEAFF.

V is TRBV7-3 and J is TRBJ1-1, with D hard to call. Germline CDR1 SGHTA, CDR2 FQGTGA. V was cut by 2 bases and J by 4 bases, with 8 bases left in between. There are 13 residues in the CDR3. The CDR3 here is CASSLWESTEAFF. The CDR3 DNA reads TGTGCCAGCAGCTTATGGGAGAGCACTGAAGCTTTCTTT.

The V call is TRBV4-1, the J call TRBJ2-5, with D possibly TRBD2 on 6 matching bases. The J call is uncertain, as TRBJ2-7 better fits the DNA end. The CDR3 is made up of 16 amino acids. Per the germline V gene, CDR1 is MGHRA and CDR2 is YSYEKL. As DNA, the CDR3 is TGCGCCAGCAGCCCGTTCACCGGGGACTTATCCTACGAGCAGTACTTC. It specifies CASSPFTGDLSYEQYF.

The chain has TRBV19 and TRBJ1-5; 7 bases are shared with TRBD1. The CDR3 has 16 residues. Per the germline V gene, CDR1 is LNHDA and CDR2 is SQIVND (reference sequence). V dropped 5 bases and J dropped 0; count of bases not matched to a gene: 7. CDR3 bases: TGTGCCAGTAGTGGGGGACAGACCCGTAGCAATCAGCCCCAGCATTTT. Encoded protein: CASSGGQTRSNQPQHF.

This rearrangement joins TRBV5-4 to TRBJ1-1; TRBD1 might be the D (6 bases). The CDR3 extends over 13 amino acids. V dropped 4 bases and J dropped 1 base, with 8 bases sitting between them. Germline CDR1 reads SGHNT; CDR2 reads YYREEE (reference sequence). In DNA form, the CDR3 reads TGTGCCAGCAGCCCGGGACAGAACACTGAAGCTTTCTTT. This codes for CASSPGQNTEAFF.

The V gene is TRBV7-9, the J gene TRBJ2-1, with 9 bases that match TRBD2. Germline trimming cut 2 bases from V and 3 bases from J; bases unmatched to any gene: 2. CDR1 is SEHNR and CDR2 is FQNEAQ in the germline V gene (reference sequence). The CDR3 sequence is 15 residues long. The CDR3 region is CASSLSGRSYNEQFF. Written as DNA, the CDR3 is TGTGCCAGCAGCTTAAGCGGGAGGAGCTACAATGAGCAGTTCTTC. Full variable domain (rest looked up from reference TRBV7-9 and TRBJ2-1): DTGVSQNPRHKITKRGQNVTFRCDPISEHNRLYWYRQTLGQGPEFLTYFQNEAQLEKSRLLSDRFSAERPKGSFSTLEIQRTEQGDSAMYLCASSLSGRSYNEQFFGPGTRLTVL.